These 11 T cell receptor beta chains came from one sample sequenced in a study of blood T cell repertoires in COVID-19 (dated by TCRdb to 2020 to 2022). The method behind the library was the immunoSEQ multiplex PCR assay. This immuneACCESS table, as held by TCRdb, lists in-frame sequences with V and J called but not all clones. Of the missing ones, under half trace to an unresolved V gene in checked studies; the others have no known cause. The sample data list around 200,000 clones, and 88% of these were observed just once. About 2.6% of the sample goes to the ten largest clones. The sequenced material came from PBMCs or T cells enriched from blood (not recorded which). The receptor source for this set is a woman younger than 45 who had recovered from COVID-19.

V and J are TRBV9 and TRBJ1-2, with TRBD1 matching 8 bases. Per the germline V gene, CDR1 is SGDLS and CDR2 is YYNGEE. Losses at the gene ends were 1 base for V and 3 bases for J; bases not matched to a gene: 11. The CDR3 is 17 residues long. This CDR3 reads CASSVSNEQGGYYGYTF. The CDR3, as DNA: TGTGCCAGCAGCGTATCAAATGAACAGGGGGGGTACTATGGCTACACCTTC.

The V gene is TRBV11-1, the J gene TRBJ2-7, with a weak D call TRBD2 (5 bases). Trimming left V 5 bases short and J 5 bases short, with 10 bases between. CDR1 and CDR2 (germline): SGHAT, FQDESV (reference sequence). The CDR3 length is 12 residues. CDR3 amino acids: CASSEGWDEQYF. The CDR3 DNA sequence: TGTGCCAGCAGCGAGGGATGGGACGAGCAGTACTTC.

The chain uses TRBV15 and TRBJ2-7; 8 bases are shared with TRBD2. CDR3 length: 15 amino acids. The germline V gene has CDR1 LNHNV and CDR2 YYDKDF (reference sequence). The J segment lost 5 bases and the V segment lost 0 bases, leaving 6 bases of the junction unmatched. The CDR3 sequence is CATSRDLLAGHEQYF. CDR3 nucleotides: TGTGCCACCAGCAGAGATCTCCTAGCGGGCCACGAGCAGTACTTC.

For the CDR3, the DNA is TGCGCCAGCAGCCAAGCCCCGGGACAGGGGGCGGTTGGCTACACCTTC. This encodes CASSQAPGQGAVGYTF. The V call is TRBV4-3, the J call TRBJ1-2, with 12 bases matching TRBD1. This CDR3 is 16 amino acids long. After removal of 1 base from V and 7 bases from J, the junction contained 7 bases not matched to a gene. Germline V gene lookup returns CDR1 LGHNA and CDR2 YSLEER.

This chain connects TRBV11-2 to TRBJ2-7; 8 bases fit TRBD1. This CDR3 is built from 15 residues. J lost 2 bases, V lost 5 bases, and 8 bases had no gene match. Germline CDR1 SGHAT, CDR2 FQNNGV. The CDR3: CASSGQGKWPYEQYF. The CDR3 nucleotides are TGTGCCAGCAGCGGACAGGGAAAGTGGCCCTACGAGCAGTACTTC.

This clone was seen once. V is TRBV3-1 (or the pseudogene TRBV3-2) and J is TRBJ2-3, with TRBD2 matching over 13 bases. Losses at the gene ends were 7 bases for V and 8 bases for J; bases not matched to a gene: 6. The CDR3 contains 14 residues. The germline gives CDR1 LGHDT, CDR2 YNNKEL (reference sequence). The CDR3: CASTAGLAGSTQYF. CDR3 sequence (DNA): TGTGCCAGCACCGCGGGACTAGCGGGGAGTACGCAGTATTTT.

V is TRBV3-1 (or the pseudogene TRBV3-2) and J is TRBJ1-1; D may be TRBD1 (5 bases). Looked up from germline, CDR1 is LGHDT and CDR2 is YNNKEL (reference sequence). The CDR3 spans 16 residues. V was clipped by 1 base and J by 4 bases, with 16 bases between them. CDR3 DNA: TGTGCCAGCAGCCAAGCTAGTCGGGGGTCGGGCACTGAAGCTTTCTTT. Protein: CASSQASRGSGTEAFF.

The CDR3 here is CASSPRQGLSYEQYF. The CDR3 DNA follows: TGTGCCAGCAGCCCTAGGCAGGGCCTCTCCTACGAGCAGTACTTC. V usage is TRBV7-2 and J usage is TRBJ2-7; D possibly corresponds to TRBD1 (5 bases). Deletions cut 5 bases from V and 0 bases from J, with 14 bases between. Germline V lookup: CDR1 SGHTA, CDR2 FQGNSA. This CDR3 has 15 residues.

V gene TRBV4-1 combines with J gene TRBJ2-7, with D maybe TRBD2 (6 bases). CDR3 size: 14 residues. The V gene lost 3 bases and the J gene lost 3 bases, with 12 bases spanning the gap. Germline V gene sequence: CDR1 MGHRA, CDR2 YSYEKL. The DNA of the CDR3 is TGCGCCAGCAGCCAGGATTGGCGGGGCTACGAGCAGTACTTC. The encoded protein is CASSQDWRGYEQYF.

The chain carries TRBV25-1 and TRBJ2-1, with TRBD1 matching 7 bases. CDR1 is MGHDK, CDR2 SYGVNS, per germline. This CDR3 comprises 16 residues. V was clipped by 3 bases and J by 12 bases; unmatched bases: 17. The CDR3 loop reads CASSDSDRATIGVQFF. The CDR3 DNA sequence: TGTGCCAGCAGTGATTCCGACAGGGCAACAATAGGAGTGCAGTTCTTC.

This sequence joins TRBV19 and TRBJ1-5; weak D call: TRBD1 (5 bases). The V gene lost 7 bases and the J gene lost 1 base, with 14 bases spanning the gap. CDR1 and CDR2 (germline): LNHDA, SQIVND (reference sequence). The length of the CDR3 is 15 residues. The CDR3: CASTLGGVSNQPQHF. The CDR3 nucleotides read TGTGCCAGTACCCTTGGGGGGGTCAGCAATCAGCCCCAGCATTTT.